This TCR beta chain was identified during a study of PD-L1 blockade in urothelial cancer (dated by TCRdb to 2017 to 2019). Background for the entire study: Every patient began therapy in about 2014 and was given atezolizumab 1,200 mg intravenously every 3 weeks. Whole exome sequencing and RNA sequencing of pretreatment tumors were performed alongside TCR sequencing in the same patients. Twenty-five of 29 patients were males with bladder-origin urothelial cancer, and about 65% of the 29 reported a prior smoking history. Blood samples were analyzed at 3 weeks after treatment start (second dose) and at 6 weeks after treatment start. An exploratory multi-omic analysis was conducted of the somatic, immune and clinical correlates of response to PD-L1 blockade with atezolizumab in urothelial cancer. Durable clinical benefit was achieved by nine patients and was not achieved by 20 patients. Progression-free survival longer than 6 months counted as durable clinical benefit, and TCR features were additionally tested against both progression-free and overall survival. Blood samples gave median yields of around 140,000 T cells and approximately 80,000 unique TCRs, along with a median clonality of around 0.08. Twenty-nine patients had pretreatment blood TCR-seq, about 25 had at least one posttreatment blood collection, and about 25 had tumor TCR-seq. Pretreatment tumor samples, along with matched peripheral blood serially collected before and after atezolizumab treatment, were subjected to TCR sequencing. Patients had an ECOG performance status of 0 or 1 and had received between 0 and 3 prior chemotherapy regimens. Study-wide conclusions, independent of this receptor: Because the sample size was small (n of about 30) and many of the analyses were exploratory, the results are meant to be hypothesis-generating. Improved progression-free and overall survival was associated with having pretreatment peripheral blood TCR clonality below the median. Among patients with durable benefit, tumor-associated TCR clones showed greater expansion in peripheral blood 3 weeks after treatment started (n ≈ 24, p = 0.022).

The time point label on this specimen signifies: peripheral blood 6 weeks after treatment start. A cohort of some 29 patients with locally advanced or metastatic urothelial carcinoma, treated at Memorial Sloan Kettering on a trial protocol, was included. Peripheral blood mononuclear cells were collected pretreatment and during treatment, with between 1 and 8 total time points obtained per patient. The Qiagen DNeasy Blood extraction kit was used to purify genomic DNA from total PBMCs and tumor samples. PBMCs were collected pretreatment and during treatment, and were isolated and stored as previously described. To estimate absolute template abundance from read counts, synthetic TCR analog templates were spiked into each PCR. TCRbeta CDR3 regions were amplified from genomic DNA with bias-controlled V and J gene primers using the immunoSEQ assay. Rearranged TCRbeta segments were sequenced at approximately 20X coverage. The source study handled its data this way. Clustering was used to correct sequencing errors, and CDR3s were annotated against IMGT so that V, D and J genes could be assigned. Downstream analyses used only productive TCRbeta rearrangements and left out out-of-frame or stop-codon sequences. Clonality was calculated as one minus the Shannon entropy normalized by the log of the number of unique productive sequences. Clones differing between time points or between blood and tumor were identified using Fisher's exact test with Benjamini-Hochberg correction, with an adjusted p below 0.01 applied as the threshold. TCRdb stores this immuneACCESS table with in-frame sequences only. Part of the clones is absent; in the studies checked, under half of the shortfall reflects unresolved V genes, and no reason is known for the rest. From that table come the V and J calls and clone size; the DNA was used to work out D and trimming. This sample holds tens of thousands of clones; roughly 84% were observed only once. Together, the top ten hold 1.6% of the sample.

A word on this clone: There is no known antigen for this receptor. It has no much larger one-base neighbor in the sample; base qualities were not kept.

Sequenced material: PBMCs, taken around atezolizumab (anti-PD-L1) treatment. The receptor was isolated from a man aged 65 to 79 with urothelial cancer.

This receptor carries the CDR3 CSADTHGRGAYNEQFF. The nucleotide sequence is TGCAGCGCCGACACTCACGGCAGGGGGGCCTACAATGAGCAGTTCTTC. The sequence joins TRBV29-1 to TRBJ2-1, with TRBD1 perhaps the D gene, on 7 matching bases. The CDR1 and CDR2 encoded by the germline V gene are SQVTM and ANQGSEA. Spanning cysteine to phenylalanine, the CDR3 consists of 16 amino acids. Only the CDR3 region is kept as DNA, spanning 48 bases read in frame from base 1. Cut back by 7 bases and 2 bases, the V and J ends lie 21 bases apart.